The sequence of this T cell receptor (beta chain) was determined in a study of read filtering for tumor transcriptome and immune sequencing. About the study: By R-ISS, stages I, II and III held 8, 16 and 7 patients.

Turning to this clonotype: A far larger clone is one base from this, pointing to a likely read error. Since the CDR3 does not end with the conserved phenylalanine or tryptophan, this likely comes from a read error.

Molecular barcoded adaptors covering alpha/delta and beta/gamma chains were used on around 400 ng RNA. TCRdb reprocessed the reads with MiXCR, giving one entry per CDR3 protein. The sample holds under 50,000 distinct CDR3 sequences, roughly an eighth seen once. Bone marrow was sampled from every patient at the time of active disease. V dropped 6 bases and J dropped 10 bases, with 19 bases sitting between them. Germline CDR1 is MNHNS and CDR2 is SASEGT. The CDR3 runs to 14 residues. Sequenced input: a population of CD138-negative cells sorted from bone marrow. This TCR was sampled from a donor aged 40 or over with multiple myeloma. The rearrangement links TRBV6-1 to TRBJ2-1; the D is unclear. The CDR3 nucleotides read TGTGCCAGCAGCCAAAGGCCCCCACCAAGGGAGCAGTTCTCC. Translating gives CASSQRPPPREQFS.